This T cell receptor (beta chain) derives from a study of human T cells and chemical hapten exposure. A few counts support this clonotype. Time point denoted: healthy volunteer bleed at 2 weeks. Total RNA extraction was carried out from unfractionated whole blood. Unique molecular identifiers were attached to individual cDNA molecules during library preparation. Original processing notes: Counts of TCRs in each sample centred on a median of around 100,000 and extended from approximately 20,000 to 700,000. In TCRdb, the RACE reads were re-called with MiXCR into one record per CDR3 protein. The V and J calls follow TCRdb's processing rather than the paper's. The repertoire holds roughly 130,000 distinct CDR3 sequences, with approximately 9.5% as singletons. Germline CDR1 is MNHEY and CDR2 is SVGAGI. The CDR3 consists of 16 residues. V dropped 3 bases and J dropped 0 bases, with 9 bases sitting between them.

This chain connects TRBV6-5 to TRBJ2-6; TRBD2 might be the D (5 bases). The material sequenced was whole blood. The TCR was taken from a male donor in good health. Some clones in this sample may be carry-over from other donors' samples. The CDR3 loop is CASSYEGSSGANVLTF. DNA of the CDR3: TGTGCCAGCAGTTATGAGGGTAGCTCTGGGGCCAACGTCCTGACTTTC.